These 30 T cell receptor beta chains originate from one sample sequenced in a study of cytomegalovirus exposure and HLA in healthy donors. Primers included in the PCR were 60 Vbeta and 13 Jbeta primers. The repertoire was sequenced with immunoSEQ multiplex PCR; TCRdb's copy has only in-frame clones and lacks some. The repertoire holds 150,000 to 200,000 clones, around 77% seen once, with 1.9% in the top ten. Sequencing was done on a sample of PBMCs. These receptors were taken from a man aged 25 to 45 in good health and CMV-seronegative.

This clone was counted only a few times. CDR3 loop: CASSEGSGRVRSTYNEQFF. The DNA for the CDR3 is TGTGCCAGCAGTGAAGGTAGCGGGAGGGTTCGTAGTACCTACAATGAGCAGTTCTTC. V usage is TRBV6-1 and J usage is TRBJ2-1; TRBD2 matches 11 bases. Trimming removed 1 base from V and 2 bases from J; junction bases left unmatched: 10. This CDR3 is built from 19 residues. Germline values: CDR1 MNHNS, CDR2 SASEGT.

The J gene is TRBJ1-2, the V gene TRBV23-1; D is ambiguous. TRBV23-1 is noted as an ORF with a role that remains uncertain. The CDR3 is 18 amino acids. The V end was cut by 2 bases, the J end by 4 bases, with 23 bases between. CDR3 in amino acids: CASSQEKGCPITTYGYTF. CDR3 coding DNA: TGCGCCAGCAGTCAAGAGAAAGGCTGCCCTATTACTACCTATGGCTACACCTTC.

This chain connects TRBV12-5 to TRBJ2-5; D remains unclear. CDR3 length: 13 residues. The ends were cut back, 6 bases at V and 2 bases at J, with 10 bases in the middle. Germline values: CDR1 LGHNT, CDR2 FRNRAP. CDR3 protein: CASGSPGQETQYF. DNA for the CDR3: TGTGCTAGTGGGTCACCAGGTCAAGAGACCCAGTACTTC.

In this sample, this clone turned up once. This chain connects TRBV15 to TRBJ1-1; no firm D call. The V end was cut by 5 bases, the J end by 3 bases, with 10 bases between. The CDR3 has 13 residues. The germline gives CDR1 LNHNV, CDR2 YYDKDF (reference sequence). DNA of the CDR3: TGTGCCACCAGCGCTCGCCGGTACACTGAAGCTTTCTTT. The encoded protein is CATSARRYTEAFF. The full variable domain, with the rest looked up from reference TRBV15 and TRBJ1-1, is DAMVIQNPRYQVTQFGKPVTLSCSQTLNHNVMYWYQQKSSQAPKLLFHYYDKDFNNEADTPDNFQSRRPNTSFCFLDIRSPGLGDTAMYLCATSARRYTEAFFGQGTRLTVV.

In its sample, this clone was seen a few times. V and J are TRBV27 and TRBJ2-7; a weak D match, TRBD2 (5 bases). The CDR3 totals 14 residues. CDR1 is MNHEY, CDR2 SMNVEV, per germline (reference sequence). V was shortened by 3 bases and J by 2 bases, with 11 bases between the two germline ends. CDR3 DNA sequence: TGTGCCAGCAGTTTTTATCCCGGGACCTACGAGCAGTACTTC. Amino acid sequence: CASSFYPGTYEQYF.

This clone occurred a few times. The chain is built from TRBV27 and TRBJ2-1; 9 nucleotides agree with TRBD1. V trimming: 1 base; J trimming: 2 bases; junction bases outside the gene matches: 3. Germline values: CDR1 MNHEY, CDR2 SMNVEV (reference sequence). The CDR3 has 16 residues. The CDR3 sequence is CASSLWGQGAYNEQFF. CDR3 DNA sequence: TGTGCCAGCAGTTTATGGGGACAGGGCGCCTACAATGAGCAGTTCTTC.

The rearrangement uses TRBV27 and TRBJ2-5; possibly TRBD2 for D (6 bases). Germline loops: CDR1 MNHEY, CDR2 SMNVEV (reference sequence). Trimming took off 3 bases at V and 2 bases at J, with 10 bases between the two ends. The CDR3 extends over 14 amino acids. DNA for the CDR3: TGTGCCAGCAGTTTCGGCGGGAAACAAGAGACCCAGTACTTC. Translated: CASSFGGKQETQYF.

This clone has a handful of counts. The chain employs TRBV7-9 and TRBJ1-5, with D uncertain. The germline V gene encodes CDR1 SEHNR and CDR2 FQNEAQ (reference sequence). The CDR3 extends over 15 amino acids. V lost 1 base to trimming and J lost 4 bases, with 11 bases between them. CDR3 amino acids: CASSLEPGTNQPQHF. CDR3 sequence (DNA): TGTGCCAGCAGCTTAGAACCAGGAACTAATCAGCCCCAGCATTTT.

The CDR3, as DNA: TGCGCCAGCAGCTTGGATGGGACTAGCGGGGACGAGCAGTACTTC. Its protein product is CASSLDGTSGDEQYF. This chain connects TRBV5-1 to TRBJ2-7, with TRBD2 matching 13 bases. Germline-derived CDR1 and CDR2 are SGHRS and YFSETQ. J gave up 5 bases and V 0 bases, and 2 bases lay outside the gene matches. CDR3 length: 15 amino acids.

V and J are TRBV29-1 and TRBJ2-6; perhaps TRBD2 as D (5 bases). The CDR3 runs 15 residues. Per the germline V gene, CDR1 is SQVTM and CDR2 is ANQGSEA. Trimming took 6 bases from V and 0 from J, leaving 12 bases between them. As DNA, the CDR3 is TGCAGCGTGGGTCCGGGGAACTCTGGGGCCAACGTCCTGACTTTC. It yields the protein CSVGPGNSGANVLTF.

The chain uses TRBV27 and TRBJ2-7; D possibly corresponds to TRBD1 (5 bases). The V end was cut by 6 bases, the J end by 6 bases, with 12 bases between. Germline CDR1 reads MNHEY; CDR2 reads SMNVEV (reference sequence). This CDR3 region has 12 residues. This CDR3 reads CASSPPGFEQYF. The CDR3 nucleotides are TGTGCCAGCAGCCCTCCAGGGTTCGAGCAGTACTTC.

The rearrangement uses TRBV5-1 and TRBJ1-1; TRBD1 might be the D (6 bases). The germline V gene encodes CDR1 SGHRS and CDR2 YFSETQ. This CDR3 has 15 amino acids. The germline V and J ends were trimmed by 0 bases and 3 bases, with 12 bases remaining between them. CDR3 bases: TGCGCCAGCAGCTTGGCCACAGGGATCTACACTGAAGCTTTCTTT. Protein: CASSLATGIYTEAFF.

This chain links TRBV28 with TRBJ2-7; 9 bases match TRBD1. CDR1 is MDHEN and CDR2 is SYDVKM in the germline V gene. The CDR3 is made up of 15 amino acids. The V segment lost 5 bases and the J segment 4 bases; nucleotides outside the gene matches: 9. The CDR3 DNA reads as TGTGCCAGCAGTATACAGTCCGGACAGGGGTACGAGCAGTACTTC. It is translated as CASSIQSGQGYEQYF. The full variable domain, rest sourced from reference TRBV28 and TRBJ2-7, is DVKVTQSSRYLVKRTGEKVFLECVQDMDHENMFWYRQDPGLGLRLIYFSYDVKMKEKGDIPEGYSVSREKKERFSLILESASTNQTSMYLCASSIQSGQGYEQYFGPGTRLTVT.

In regard to this clone: This specimen includes other DNA sequences encoding the same CDR3. The V and J genes are TRBV5-6 and TRBJ1-6; the D gene is possibly TRBD1 (6 bases). V was trimmed by 4 bases and J by 4 bases, leaving 12 bases between them. The CDR3 spans 15 residues. The germline gives CDR1 SGHDT, CDR2 YYEEEE. CDR3 region: CASSLNRVYNSPLHF. The DNA of the CDR3 is TGTGCCAGCAGCCTCAACAGGGTTTATAATTCACCCCTCCACTTT.

This clone has only one observation. This sequence joins TRBV30 and TRBJ2-1, with 7 positions matching TRBD2. V lost 4 bases to trimming and J lost 5 bases; unmatched junction nucleotides: 11. The CDR3 covers 15 residues. CDR1 and CDR2 from the germline V gene are GTSNPN and SVGIG (reference sequence). CDR3 bases: TGTGCCTGGATCTACTCAGCGGGAATTAACAATGAGCAGTTCTTC. This encodes CAWIYSAGINNEQFF.

The chain uses TRBV6-5 and TRBJ2-3, with 7 bases matching TRBD1. The CDR3 extends over 15 amino acids. The trim removed 5 bases at V and 2 bases at J, leaving 7 bases unmatched. Germline loops: CDR1 MNHEY, CDR2 SVGAGI. For the CDR3, the DNA is TGTGCCAGCAGTGTCAGGGACAGCCACACAGATACGCAGTATTTT. Translation gives CASSVRDSHTDTQYF.

This clone was picked up one time. The chain combines TRBV9 with TRBJ1-2; a possible D gene is TRBD1 (5 bases). The CDR3 extends over 16 amino acids. From germline, CDR1 is SGDLS and CDR2 YYNGEE. The ends were cut back, 4 bases at V and 4 bases at J, with 20 bases in the middle. The CDR3 loop is CASSPSLPTELYGYTF. The CDR3 DNA reads TGTGCCAGCAGCCCAAGCCTTCCGACAGAGCTCTATGGCTACACCTTC.

This rearrangement joins TRBV5-1 to TRBJ2-3, with TRBD2 matching 13 bases. Germline V gene sequence: CDR1 SGHRS, CDR2 YFSETQ. CDR3 length: 15 amino acids. Trimming removed 4 bases from V and 6 bases from J; junction bases left unmatched: 5. The CDR3 protein is CASSPGLAGVDTQYF. The DNA for the CDR3 is TGCGCCAGCAGCCCCGGACTAGCGGGAGTGGATACGCAGTATTTT.

The J gene is TRBJ2-1, the V gene TRBV11-2; TRBD2 matches at 13 bases. CDR1 is SGHAT and CDR2 is FQNNGV in the germline V gene. The CDR3 has 15 amino acids. V lost 5 bases, J lost 8 bases, and 6 bases stayed unmatched. CDR3 in DNA: TGTGCCAGCAGCCCCGGACTAGCGGGAGTGGATGAGCAGTTCTTC. Its protein is CASSPGLAGVDEQFF.

This clone has a single count. The chain has TRBV28 and TRBJ1-2; the D gene is possibly TRBD1 (6 bases). Trimming pared 3 bases from V and 3 bases from J, leaving 8 bases between. There are 13 residues in the CDR3. Germline V lookup: CDR1 MDHEN, CDR2 SYDVKM. The CDR3 is CASSLAGDYGYTF. For the CDR3, the DNA is TGTGCCAGCAGTTTGGCAGGGGACTATGGCTACACCTTC.

The chain uses TRBV9 and TRBJ1-3; 9 bases line up with TRBD1. CDR1 and CDR2 (germline): SGDLS, YYNGEE. With V trimmed by 3 bases and J by 1 base, 5 bases remained unmatched. There are 16 residues in the CDR3. The CDR3 nucleotides read TGTGCCAGCAGCGAGGACAGGGGAGCATCTGGAAACACCATATATTTT. Its translation is CASSEDRGASGNTIYF.

The count of this clone is one. The rearrangement joins TRBV25-1 to TRBJ2-1; 10 bases fit TRBD1. This CDR3 has 17 residues. The germline V gene encodes CDR1 MGHDK and CDR2 SYGVNS. After removal of 3 bases from V and 4 bases from J, the junction contained 9 bases not matched to a gene. The DNA for the CDR3 is TGTGCCAGCAGTGATTTGGGGACAGGGGTGCCTTACAATGAGCAGTTCTTC. It translates to CASSDLGTGVPYNEQFF.

This clone was observed a single time. V usage is TRBV4-1 and J usage is TRBJ2-1; 12 nucleotides agree with TRBD2. This CDR3 region has 14 residues. CDR1 is MGHRA and CDR2 is YSYEKL in the germline V gene. Trimming removed 4 bases from V and 8 bases from J; junction bases left unmatched: 3. For the CDR3, the DNA is TGCGCCAGCAGCCGACTAGCGGGAGTGGATGAGCAGTTCTTC. This translates into CASSRLAGVDEQFF.

The gene calls are TRBV15 and TRBJ2-7; 8 bases line up with TRBD2. With 1 base clipped from V and 4 bases from J, the junction kept 6 bases outside the gene matches. Germline lookup yields CDR1 LNHNV and CDR2 YYDKDF (reference sequence). The CDR3 has 15 amino acids. CDR3 coding DNA: TGTGCCACCAGCAGAGGGAGCGGGAGTAGGTACGAGCAGTACTTC. It is translated as CATSRGSGSRYEQYF.

V usage is TRBV5-1 and J usage is TRBJ2-4; TRBD2 matches 14 bases. Looked up from germline, CDR1 is SGHRS and CDR2 is YFSETQ. CDR3 size: 20 residues. After removal of 1 base from V and 0 bases from J, the junction contained 9 bases not matched to a gene. CDR3 loop: CASSLYPGLAGDVAKNIQYF. The CDR3 DNA follows: TGCGCCAGCAGCTTGTACCCGGGACTAGCGGGGGACGTAGCCAAAAACATTCAGTACTTC. The full variable domain, rest sourced from reference TRBV5-1 and TRBJ2-4, is KAGVTQTPRYLIKTRGQQVTLSCSPISGHRSVSWYQQTPGQGLQFLFEYFSETQRNKGNFPGRFSGRQFSNSRSEMNVSTLELGDSALYLCASSLYPGLAGDVAKNIQYFGAGTRLSVL.

In its sample, this clone was seen a few times. The chain uses TRBV4-1 and TRBJ2-1; 13 bases agree with TRBD2. CDR1 is MGHRA, CDR2 YSYEKL, per germline. This CDR3 spans 16 amino acids. The V segment lost 3 bases and the J segment 6 bases; nucleotides outside the gene matches: 5. The CDR3 sequence: CASSQAGTSGTNEQFF. Here the CDR3 DNA reads TGCGCCAGCAGCCAGGCCGGGACTAGCGGGACCAATGAGCAGTTCTTC.

This clone appeared a few times. The chain couples TRBV19 to TRBJ2-3; 8 nucleotides agree with TRBD2. V shed 5 bases and J 4 bases; nucleotides not matched to a gene: 5. Germline CDR1 LNHDA, CDR2 SQIVND (reference sequence). The CDR3 spans 14 residues. The CDR3 sequence: CASSPRGGPDTQYF. The CDR3 coding sequence is TGTGCCAGTAGTCCTCGCGGGGGGCCAGATACGCAGTATTTT.

The chain uses TRBV7-6 and TRBJ2-1, with TRBD1 identical over 12 bases. The CDR3 extends over 15 amino acids. The junction had 7 bases not matched to a gene; V was cut back by 5 bases and J by 8 bases. The V gene's germline CDR1 is SGHVS and CDR2 FNYEAQ. The CDR3 coding sequence is TGTGCCAGCAGCACACCGGGACAGGGGGCCGATGAGCAGTTCTTC. This translates into CASSTPGQGADEQFF.

The chain's CDR3 is CASSFPDPRGEQYF. The CDR3 bases are TGCGCCAGCAGCTTCCCCGACCCTAGAGGCGAGCAGTACTTC. V gene TRBV5-1 combines with J gene TRBJ2-7; the D is unclear. The CDR3 is 14 residues long. Trimming took off 2 bases at V and 6 bases at J, with 15 bases between the two ends. The V gene's germline CDR1 is SGHRS and CDR2 YFSETQ.

The chain recombines TRBV7-8 with TRBJ1-1, with no clear D. The germline gives CDR1 SGHVS, CDR2 FQNEAQ. The ends were cut back, 5 bases at V and 6 bases at J, with 16 bases in the middle. The CDR3 loop spans 14 amino acids. The CDR3 sequence is CASSEAGFRAEAFF. The CDR3, as DNA: TGTGCCAGCAGCGAGGCCGGGTTTCGCGCTGAAGCTTTCTTT.